A single sample is the source of the 12 T cell receptor beta chains below, sequenced in a study of blood T cell repertoires in COVID-19. Here immunoSEQ multiplex PCR was the method, and the copy in TCRdb shows in-frame clones only, minus some. Of around 130,000 clones listed, 80% to 85% are singletons. The specimen was peripheral blood. Receptors were obtained from a human donor in a cohort sampled during active COVID-19.

J is TRBJ1-6 and V is TRBV14, with D maybe TRBD1 (5 bases). V was trimmed by 4 bases and J by 7 bases, leaving 11 bases between them. CDR1 is SGHDN, CDR2 FVKESK, per germline. CDR3 length: 14 residues. In DNA form, the CDR3 reads TGTGCCAGCAGCCCAGGGATCCCGAATTCACCCCTCCACTTT. It translates to CASSPGIPNSPLHF. The full variable domain, in which reference TRBV14 and TRBJ1-6 provide the parts outside the CDR3, is EAGVTQFPSHSVIEKGQTVTLRCDPISGHDNLYWYRRVMGKEIKFLLHFVKESKQDESGMPNNRFLAERTGGTYSTLKVQPAELEDSGVYFCASSPGIPNSPLHFGNGTRLTVT.

This clone was observed at least ten times. The chain couples TRBV3-1 (or the pseudogene TRBV3-2) to TRBJ2-2; TRBD2 matches at 15 bases. Germline lookup yields CDR1 LGHDT and CDR2 YNNKEL (reference sequence). This CDR3 spans 18 amino acids. Trimming removed 4 bases from V and 1 base from J; junction bases left unmatched: 4. Here the CDR3 DNA reads TGTGCCAGCAGCCGAGGGACTAGCGGGGGGCAGAACACCGGGGAGCTGTTTTTT. Protein: CASSRGTSGGQNTGELFF.

V gene TRBV18 combines with J gene TRBJ1-6; maybe TRBD1 (6 bases). CDR1 and CDR2 from the germline V gene are KGHSH and LQKENI. V was cut by 3 bases and J by 5 bases, with 14 bases left in between. There are 16 residues in the CDR3. CDR3 residues: CASSPLQGPDNSPLHF. The CDR3 DNA reads TGTGCCAGCTCACCCCTCCAGGGGCCCGATAATTCACCCCTCCACTTT.

This clone was counted only a few times. The chain combines TRBV9 with TRBJ1-2; the D gene is possibly TRBD1 (6 bases). The CDR3 runs 13 residues. Germline V gene lookup returns CDR1 SGDLS and CDR2 YYNGEE. Trimming stripped 0 bases from V and 8 bases from J, with 11 bases between. The CDR3 DNA is TGTGCCAGCAGCGTAGGTACAGGGTCCGGCTACACCTTC. Translation gives CASSVGTGSGYTF.

The genes are TRBV4-1 and TRBJ1-2; TRBD1 matches 12 bases. The CDR3 extends over 17 amino acids. Per the germline V gene, CDR1 is MGHRA and CDR2 is YSYEKL. V lost 4 bases and J lost 4; bases outside the gene matches: 10. CDR3: CASSPLGDRGRGYGYTF. DNA of the CDR3: TGCGCCAGCAGCCCGTTGGGGGACAGGGGGCGCGGCTATGGCTACACCTTC.

The chain links TRBV28 to TRBJ1-5; 7 bases fit TRBD1. The ends lost 5 bases at V and 4 bases at J; junction bases unmatched: 5. This CDR3 is 14 amino acids long. Germline V gene data show CDR1 as MDHEN and CDR2 as SYDVKM. CDR3 loop: CASSTDRANQPQHF. The DNA for the CDR3 is TGTGCCAGCAGTACCGACAGGGCAAATCAGCCCCAGCATTTT.

The gene calls are TRBV7-2 and TRBJ2-3, with 8 bases matching TRBD2. The germline CDR1 and CDR2 sequences are SGHTA and FQGNSA. The trim removed 4 bases at V and 3 bases at J, leaving 9 bases unmatched. This CDR3 spans 16 amino acids. CDR3 coding DNA: TGTGCCAGCAGCTCTGCCCCGGGGGGGCCAACAGATACGCAGTATTTT. It is translated as CASSSAPGGPTDTQYF.

The chain uses TRBV11-2 and TRBJ2-2; weak D call: TRBD1 (5 bases). The ends were cut back, 5 bases at V and 7 bases at J, with 14 bases in the middle. This CDR3 has 14 residues. Per the germline V gene, CDR1 is SGHAT and CDR2 is FQNNGV. CDR3 sequence: CASSTLTERGELFF. CDR3 nucleotides: TGTGCCAGCAGCACACTGACAGAACGCGGGGAGCTGTTTTTT.

The rearrangement uses TRBV5-1 and TRBJ2-7; no reliable D call. The CDR3 length is 14 residues. V shed 1 base and J shed 0 bases, with 8 bases lying between them. From germline, CDR1 is SGHRS and CDR2 YFSETQ. The CDR3 region has the DNA TGCGCCAGCAGCTTGAACAGAGTCTCCTACGAGCAGTACTTC. The encoded protein is CASSLNRVSYEQYF.

On this clone: At one end the junction does not follow the germline gene, possibly because of a read error. This sequence joins TRBV3-1 (or the pseudogene TRBV3-2) and TRBJ2-1; a weak D match, TRBD2 (6 bases). Germline CDR1 and CDR2: LGHDT and YNNKEL (reference sequence). The CDR3 runs 15 residues. The CDR3 DNA reads as TGTGCCAGCAGGCAAGGAACGCGACTAGTGGGTGAGCAGTTCTTC. The encoded protein is CASRQGTRLVGEQFF.

The chain carries TRBV24-1 and TRBJ1-4; 8 bases match TRBD1. The CDR3 is 15 residues long. The germline CDR1 and CDR2 sequences are KGHDR and SFDVKD. J was trimmed by 7 bases and V by 4 bases; bases with no gene match: 7. CDR3 protein: CATSEPTGGSEKLFF. The CDR3 DNA reads TGTGCCACCAGTGAGCCAACAGGGGGTAGTGAAAAACTGTTTTTT.

The chain has TRBV5-4 and TRBJ1-1, with no clear D. The germline gives CDR1 SGHNT, CDR2 YYREEE (reference sequence). The V and J ends lost 2 bases and 9 bases respectively, with 2 bases between them. This CDR3 has 9 amino acids. The CDR3, as DNA: TGTGCCAGCAGCTTCAAAGCTTTCTTT. Translating it yields CASSFKAFF.